These 3 T cell receptor beta chains came from one sample sequenced in a study of shared clonotypes between healthy human individuals. Measured with immunoSEQ multiplex PCR; TCRdb has only the in-frame clones, and not every one. This repertoire shows approximately 1.5 million clones, approximately 98.5% found once; its top ten account for roughly 0.36%. Material: naive CD4+ T cells sorted from blood. Subset described: CD45RA+ positively selected. The receptors come from a man aged 25-40 years in good health.

The chain joins TRBV18 to TRBJ2-3; 7 bases align to TRBD2. The junction had 7 bases not matched to a gene; V was cut back by 0 bases and J by 1 base. Germline CDR1 reads KGHSH; CDR2 reads LQKENI. This CDR3 contains 17 residues. As DNA, the CDR3 is TGTGCCAGCTCACCACCTGGTATTGGACTAGGCACAGATACGCAGTATTTT. Its protein product is CASSPPGIGLGTDTQYF.

The J gene is TRBJ1-3, the V gene TRBV6-1, with D perhaps TRBD1 (5 bases). In germline, CDR1 is MNHNS, CDR2 SASEGT. The CDR3 is made up of 14 amino acids. V dropped 4 bases and J dropped 4 bases, with 11 bases sitting between them. CDR3 nucleotides: TGTGCCAGCAGTGTTCTAGGGGTCGGAAACACCATATATTTT. It translates to CASSVLGVGNTIYF.

The chain links TRBV9 to TRBJ1-1; TRBD1 matches 9 bases. The CDR3 runs 14 residues. From germline, CDR1 is SGDLS and CDR2 YYNGEE. V trimming: 0 bases; J trimming: 5 bases; junction bases outside the gene matches: 2. CDR3 nucleotide sequence: TGTGCCAGCAGCGTAGAGGGGACAGGGACTGAAGCTTTCTTT. It encodes CASSVEGTGTEAFF. The full variable domain, with the rest looked up from reference TRBV9 and TRBJ1-1, is DSGVTQTPKHLITATGQRVTLRCSPRSGDLSVYWYQQSLDQGLQFLIQYYNGEERAKGNILERFSAQQFPDLHSELNLSSLELGDSALYFCASSVEGTGTEAFFGQGTRLTVV.